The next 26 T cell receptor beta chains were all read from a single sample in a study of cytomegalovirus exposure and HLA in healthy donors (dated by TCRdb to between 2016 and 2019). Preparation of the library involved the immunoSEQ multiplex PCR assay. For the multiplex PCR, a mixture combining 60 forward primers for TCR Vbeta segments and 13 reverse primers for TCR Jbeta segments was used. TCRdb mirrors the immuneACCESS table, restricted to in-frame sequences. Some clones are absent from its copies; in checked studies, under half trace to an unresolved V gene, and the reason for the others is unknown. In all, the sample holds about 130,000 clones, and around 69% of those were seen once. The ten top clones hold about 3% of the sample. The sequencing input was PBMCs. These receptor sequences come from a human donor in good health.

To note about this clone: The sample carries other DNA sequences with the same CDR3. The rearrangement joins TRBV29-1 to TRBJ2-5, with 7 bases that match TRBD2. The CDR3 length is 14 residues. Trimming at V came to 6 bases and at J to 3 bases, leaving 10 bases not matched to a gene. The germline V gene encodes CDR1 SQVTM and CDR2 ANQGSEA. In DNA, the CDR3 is TGCAGCGTACCCCGGGGGGTAGCCAAAGAGACCCAGTACTTC. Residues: CSVPRGVAKETQYF.

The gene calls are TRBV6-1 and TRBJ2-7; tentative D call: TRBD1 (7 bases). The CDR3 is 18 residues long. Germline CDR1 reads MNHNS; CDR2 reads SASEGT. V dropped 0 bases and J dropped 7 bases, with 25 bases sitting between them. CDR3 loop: CASSEAAWGVRGPGEQYF. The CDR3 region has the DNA TGTGCCAGCAGTGAAGCGGCTTGGGGGGTAAGGGGGCCGGGGGAGCAGTACTTC.

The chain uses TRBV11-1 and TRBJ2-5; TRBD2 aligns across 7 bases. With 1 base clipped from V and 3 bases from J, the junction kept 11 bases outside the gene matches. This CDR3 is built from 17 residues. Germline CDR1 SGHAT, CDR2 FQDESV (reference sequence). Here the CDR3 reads CASSLGSRVLAEETQYF. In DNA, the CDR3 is TGTGCCAGCAGCTTAGGGTCTCGCGTTCTAGCGGAAGAGACCCAGTACTTC.

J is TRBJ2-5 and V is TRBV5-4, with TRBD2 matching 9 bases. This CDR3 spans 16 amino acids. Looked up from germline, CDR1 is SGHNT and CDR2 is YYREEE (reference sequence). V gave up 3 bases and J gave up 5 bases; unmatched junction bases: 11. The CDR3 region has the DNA TGTGCCAGCAGCTCGAAAACTAGCGGGCCTAGGGAGACCCAGTACTTC. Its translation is CASSSKTSGPRETQYF.

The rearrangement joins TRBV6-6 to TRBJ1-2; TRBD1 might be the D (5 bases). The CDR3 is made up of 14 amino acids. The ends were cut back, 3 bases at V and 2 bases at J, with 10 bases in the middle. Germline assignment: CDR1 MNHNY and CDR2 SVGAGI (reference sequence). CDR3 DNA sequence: TGTGCCAGCAGTTATCTCCCAGGGAACTATGGCTACACCTTC. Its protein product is CASSYLPGNYGYTF.

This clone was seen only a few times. CDR3 residues: CAWSASRQGRRDYGYTF. CDR3 DNA sequence: TGTGCCTGGAGTGCGAGTAGACAGGGTCGCAGGGACTATGGCTACACCTTC. The chain uses TRBV30 and TRBJ1-2, with 7 bases identical to TRBD1. Looked up from germline, CDR1 is GTSNPN and CDR2 is SVGIG (reference sequence). This CDR3 is built from 17 residues. V was pared by 1 base and J by 3 bases, with 14 bases of the junction left unmatched. Full variable domain (remainder filled in from reference TRBV30 and TRBJ1-2): SQTIHQWPATLVQPVGSPLSLECTVEGTSNPNLYWYRQAAGRGLQLLFYSVGIGQISSEVPQNLSASRPQDRQFILSSKKLLLSDSGFYLCAWSASRQGRRDYGYTFGSGTRLTVV.

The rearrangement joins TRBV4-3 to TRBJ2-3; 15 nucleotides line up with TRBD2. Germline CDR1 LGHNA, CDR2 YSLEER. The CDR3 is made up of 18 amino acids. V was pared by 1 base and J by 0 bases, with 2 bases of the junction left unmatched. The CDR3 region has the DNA TGCGCCAGCAGCCAAGGGACTAGCGGGGGGGCTAGCACAGATACGCAGTATTTT. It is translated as CASSQGTSGGASTDTQYF.

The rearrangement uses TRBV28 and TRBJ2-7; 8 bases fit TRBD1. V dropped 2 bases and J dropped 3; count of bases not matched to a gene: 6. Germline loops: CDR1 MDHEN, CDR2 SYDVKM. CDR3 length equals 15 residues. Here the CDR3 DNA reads TGTGCCAGCAGTTTACCCGGACAGGGTCGCTACGAGCAGTACTTC. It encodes CASSLPGQGRYEQYF.

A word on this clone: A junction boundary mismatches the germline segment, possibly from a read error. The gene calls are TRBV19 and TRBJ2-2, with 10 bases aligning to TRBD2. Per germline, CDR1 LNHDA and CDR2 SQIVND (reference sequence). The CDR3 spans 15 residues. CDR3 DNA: TGTGCCAGTAGCATAGGACTAGCGGTCGCCGGGGAGCTGTTTTTT. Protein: CASSIGLAVAGELFF.

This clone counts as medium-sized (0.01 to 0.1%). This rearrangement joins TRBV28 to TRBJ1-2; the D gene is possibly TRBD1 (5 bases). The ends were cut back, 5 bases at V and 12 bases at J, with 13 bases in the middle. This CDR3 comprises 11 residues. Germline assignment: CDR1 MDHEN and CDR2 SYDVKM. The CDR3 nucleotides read TGTGCCAGCAGTAGCTGGGAGGGGCACACCTTC. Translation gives CASSSWEGHTF.

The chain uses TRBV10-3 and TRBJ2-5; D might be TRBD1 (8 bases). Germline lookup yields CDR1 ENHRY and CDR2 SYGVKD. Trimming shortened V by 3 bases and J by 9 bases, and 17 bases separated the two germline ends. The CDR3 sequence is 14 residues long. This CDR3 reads CAISDYQGAGAQYF. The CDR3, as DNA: TGTGCCATCAGTGACTATCAGGGGGCGGGGGCCCAGTACTTC.

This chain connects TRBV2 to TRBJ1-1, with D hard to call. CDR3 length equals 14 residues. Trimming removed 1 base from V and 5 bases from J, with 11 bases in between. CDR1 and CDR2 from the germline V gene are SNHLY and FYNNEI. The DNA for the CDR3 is TGTGCCAGCAGTGAAGGGGGAGGTGTGACTGAAGCTTTCTTT. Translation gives CASSEGGGVTEAFF.

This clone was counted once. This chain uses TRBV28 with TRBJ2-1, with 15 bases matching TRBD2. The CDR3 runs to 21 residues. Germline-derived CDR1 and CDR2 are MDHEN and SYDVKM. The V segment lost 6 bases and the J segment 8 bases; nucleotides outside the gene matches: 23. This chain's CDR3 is CASRVPLGTSGRTGRVDEQFF. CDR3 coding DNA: TGTGCCAGCAGGGTGCCGCTTGGGACTAGCGGGAGGACTGGACGTGTGGATGAGCAGTTCTTC.

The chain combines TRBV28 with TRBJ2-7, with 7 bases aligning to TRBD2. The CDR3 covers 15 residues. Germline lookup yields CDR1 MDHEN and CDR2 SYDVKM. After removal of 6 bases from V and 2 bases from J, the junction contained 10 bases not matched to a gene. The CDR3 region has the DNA TGTGCCAGCAGCCGCAGAGGGCGGGGGACCTACGAGCAGTACTTC. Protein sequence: CASSRRGRGTYEQYF. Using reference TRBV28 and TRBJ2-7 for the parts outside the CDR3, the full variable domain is DVKVTQSSRYLVKRTGEKVFLECVQDMDHENMFWYRQDPGLGLRLIYFSYDVKMKEKGDIPEGYSVSREKKERFSLILESASTNQTSMYLCASSRRGRGTYEQYFGPGTRLTVT.

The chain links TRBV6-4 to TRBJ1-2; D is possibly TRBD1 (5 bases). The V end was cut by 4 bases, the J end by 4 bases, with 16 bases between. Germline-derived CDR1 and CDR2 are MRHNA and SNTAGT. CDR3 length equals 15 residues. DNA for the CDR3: TGTGCCAGCAGTGTGGGGTTAGGGGCCCCCTATGGCTACACCTTC. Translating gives CASSVGLGAPYGYTF.

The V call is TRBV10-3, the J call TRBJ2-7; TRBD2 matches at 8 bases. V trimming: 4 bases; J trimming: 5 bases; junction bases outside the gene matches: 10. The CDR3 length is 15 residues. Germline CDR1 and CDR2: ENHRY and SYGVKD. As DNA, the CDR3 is TGTGCCATCAGTGGGGCGGGGGGCCCCCTCCACGAGCAGTACTTC. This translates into CAISGAGGPLHEQYF.

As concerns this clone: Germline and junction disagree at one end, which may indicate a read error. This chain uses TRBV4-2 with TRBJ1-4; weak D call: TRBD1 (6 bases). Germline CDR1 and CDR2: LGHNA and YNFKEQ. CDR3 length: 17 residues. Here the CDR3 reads CANSRAGGSRVFEKLFF. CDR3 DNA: TGTGCCAACAGCCGGGCTGGGGGCTCCAGGGTCTTTGAAAAACTGTTTTTT.

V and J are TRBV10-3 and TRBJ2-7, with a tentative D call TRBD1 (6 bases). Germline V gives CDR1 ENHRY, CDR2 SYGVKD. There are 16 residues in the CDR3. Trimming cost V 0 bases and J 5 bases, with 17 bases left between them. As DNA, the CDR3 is TGTGCCATCAGTGAGTCAGGGGGTAGAGTTAGGAACGAGCAGTACTTC. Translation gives CAISESGGRVRNEQYF.

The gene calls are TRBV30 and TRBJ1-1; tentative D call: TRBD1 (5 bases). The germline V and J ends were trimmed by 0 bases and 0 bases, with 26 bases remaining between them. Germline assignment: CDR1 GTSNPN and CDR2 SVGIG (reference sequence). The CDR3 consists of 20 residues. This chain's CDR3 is CAWSVLVREVIRWMNTEAFF. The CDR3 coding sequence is TGTGCCTGGAGTGTACTTGTCAGGGAGGTCATTCGATGGATGAACACTGAAGCTTTCTTT. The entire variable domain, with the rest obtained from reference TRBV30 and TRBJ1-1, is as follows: SQTIHQWPATLVQPVGSPLSLECTVEGTSNPNLYWYRQAAGRGLQLLFYSVGIGQISSEVPQNLSASRPQDRQFILSSKKLLLSDSGFYLCAWSVLVREVIRWMNTEAFFGQGTRLTVV.

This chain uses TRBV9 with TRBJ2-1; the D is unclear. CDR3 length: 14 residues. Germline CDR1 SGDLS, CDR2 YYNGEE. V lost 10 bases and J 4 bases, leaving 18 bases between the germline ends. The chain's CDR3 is CASAGLTPYNEQFF. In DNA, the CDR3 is TGTGCCTCAGCAGGTCTAACTCCTTACAATGAGCAGTTCTTC.

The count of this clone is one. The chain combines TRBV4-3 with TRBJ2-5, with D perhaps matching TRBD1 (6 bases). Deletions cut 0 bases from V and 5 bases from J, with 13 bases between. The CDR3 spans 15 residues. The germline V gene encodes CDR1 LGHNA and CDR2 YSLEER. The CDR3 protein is CASSQDKQGWETQYF. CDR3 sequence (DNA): TGCGCCAGCAGCCAAGATAAACAGGGCTGGGAGACCCAGTACTTC.

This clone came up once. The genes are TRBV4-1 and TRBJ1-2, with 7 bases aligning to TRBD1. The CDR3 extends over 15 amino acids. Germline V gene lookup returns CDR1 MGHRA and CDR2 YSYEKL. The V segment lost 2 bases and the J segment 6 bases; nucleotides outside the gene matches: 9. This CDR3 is CASSQNRGTANGYTF. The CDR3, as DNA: TGCGCCAGCAGCCAAAACAGGGGAACGGCGAATGGCTACACCTTC.

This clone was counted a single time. The DNA of the CDR3 is TGTGCCAGCAGGCACCTAGGGGAAGAGACCCAGTACTTC. Protein sequence: CASRHLGEETQYF. The chain employs TRBV6-1 and TRBJ2-5; a weak D match, TRBD1 (5 bases). The CDR3 extends over 13 amino acids. The V end was cut by 6 bases, the J end by 3 bases, with 11 bases between. Germline V lookup: CDR1 MNHNS, CDR2 SASEGT.

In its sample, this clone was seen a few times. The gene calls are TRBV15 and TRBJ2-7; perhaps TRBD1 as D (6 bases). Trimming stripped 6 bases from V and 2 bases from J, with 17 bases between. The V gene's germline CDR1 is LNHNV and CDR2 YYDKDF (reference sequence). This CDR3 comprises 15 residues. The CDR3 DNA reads TGTGCCACCAGAGAAGGGGGTAGTGGGACCTACGAGCAGTACTTC. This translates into CATREGGSGTYEQYF.

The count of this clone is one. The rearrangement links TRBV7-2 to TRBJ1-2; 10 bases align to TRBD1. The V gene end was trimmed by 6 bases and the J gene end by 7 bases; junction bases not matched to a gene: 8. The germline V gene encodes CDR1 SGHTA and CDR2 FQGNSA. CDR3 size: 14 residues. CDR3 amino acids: CASSHLRDRGGYTF. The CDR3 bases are TGTGCCAGCAGTCACCTCCGGGACAGGGGTGGCTACACCTTC.

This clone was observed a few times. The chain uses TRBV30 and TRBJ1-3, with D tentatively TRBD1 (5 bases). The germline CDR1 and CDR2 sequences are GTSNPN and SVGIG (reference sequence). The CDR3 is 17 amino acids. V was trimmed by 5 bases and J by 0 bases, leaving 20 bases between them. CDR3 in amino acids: CAWRRGRGEPSGNTIYF. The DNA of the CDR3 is TGTGCCTGGCGTAGAGGGAGGGGCGAGCCCTCTGGAAACACCATATATTTT. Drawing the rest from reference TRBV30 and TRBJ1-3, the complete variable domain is SQTIHQWPATLVQPVGSPLSLECTVEGTSNPNLYWYRQAAGRGLQLLFYSVGIGQISSEVPQNLSASRPQDRQFILSSKKLLLSDSGFYLCAWRRGRGEPSGNTIYFGEGSWLTVV.